This T cell receptor (beta chain) was profiled in a study of shared clonotypes between healthy human individuals. Study-level background: Contributing individuals were a couple of females and a few males aged 18 to 49. The study used three CD4 naive, three CD4 memory, two CD8 naive and one CD8 memory plate per donor.

Naive CD8 cells lacked CD45RO, underwent positive selection for CCR7 and left out terminally differentiated effector memory CD45RA+ cells. All of the donors resided in Nashville, Tennessee, and each was a Caucasian adult. Profiled with immunoSEQ multiplex PCR; TCRdb holds only in-frame clones, not every one. This table has about 2.1 million clones, just under 95% appearing once. The V and J ends lost 6 bases and 0 bases respectively, with 11 bases between them. The CDR3 has 14 amino acids. From germline, CDR1 is MNHEY and CDR2 SMNVEV (reference sequence). This rearrangement joins TRBV27 to TRBJ1-1, with TRBD1 as a possible D gene (5 bases). The clonotype was recovered from a man between 18 and 29 years old in good health. Some clones in this sample may be carry-over from other donors' samples. The sample consisted of naive CD8+ T cells from PBMCs. The CDR3 DNA reads TGTGCCAGCAGGGACGGGGGGGTGAACACTGAAGCTTTCTTT. Protein: CASRDGGVNTEAFF.